This T cell receptor (beta chain) derives from a study of blood T cells in healthy people across ages. Samples had at least 7 million PBMCs isolated from them. A minimum of 6 micrograms of total RNA was extracted per sample. The CDR3 sequence is 14 residues long. V lost 0 bases and J 4 bases, leaving 8 bases between the germline ends. CDR1 and CDR2 (germline): SGHAT, FQDESV (reference sequence). General study findings and limits: Both naive CD4+ cell counts and diversity were greater in long-lived donors than in aged donors. Donor CMV status, an unknown factor, possibly confounded changes in expanded clonotypes.

The authors ran a second PCR of 7 to 11 cycles using a sample-barcoded 5' primer and a J-beta primer mix. TCRdb fed the 5' RACE reads into MiXCR, producing one record per CDR3 protein. The repertoire holds about 1,600,000 distinct CDR3 sequences, roughly 40% seen once, with 7.9% in the top ten. Notes on this clonotype: The antigen is unknown.

The clonotype comes from a woman younger than 30 in good health. The chain employs TRBV11-1 and TRBJ2-3; D gene ambiguous. The specimen was blood. CDR3 in DNA: TGTGCCAGCAGCTTAGCGCTCCACGCAGATACGCAGTATTTT. This gives the protein CASSLALHADTQYF.